The rows below give T cell receptor beta chains drawn from one sample of a study of patients and donors after allogeneic stem cell transplantation. From the RT-PCR reads, TCRdb called clonotypes with MiXCR, one entry per CDR3 protein. This sample has over 150,000 distinct CDR3 sequences; approximately 28% occur once, and the top ten carry approximately 3%. Sequenced material: blood, either unsorted or a sorted T cell fraction (not recorded which). These receptors originate from a human donor who was either an allogeneic HSCT recipient or a stem cell or donor lymphocyte infusion donor (not recorded which). It is not recorded whose cells these are; they may come from a transplant donor. The CDR3 runs from the conserved cysteine through the conserved F or W. Fields, in order: D gene, V gene, CDR3 protein. A D gene is named only where the DNA matches it firmly.

d_gene: -; v_gene: TRBV4-2; CDR3aa: CASSQDDSNQPQHF
d_gene: -; v_gene: TRBV12-3/TRBV12-4; CDR3aa: CASSLKEFTEAFF
d_gene: TRBD2; v_gene: TRBV12-3/TRBV12-4; CDR3aa: CASITSSASGLGYEQFF
d_gene: -; v_gene: TRBV20-1; CDR3aa: CSAQRGEEQYF
d_gene: -; v_gene: TRBV4-3; CDR3aa: CASSQSPTSRANEKLFF
d_gene: -; v_gene: TRBV14; CDR3aa: CASSQDWVFWTEAFF
d_gene: -; v_gene: TRBV7-6; CDR3aa: CASSLSHPSFTGNTEAFF
d_gene: -; v_gene: TRBV24-1; CDR3aa: CATSDPRKGLPLHF
d_gene: -; v_gene: TRBV25-1; CDR3aa: CASSPGPPEQFF
d_gene: -; v_gene: TRBV5-1; CDR3aa: CASSPSGAGYSYEQYF
d_gene: -; v_gene: TRBV27; CDR3aa: CASSFWQGSYEQYF
d_gene: TRBD1; v_gene: TRBV5-1; CDR3aa: CASRGYLGTDYGYTF
d_gene: -; v_gene: TRBV6-2/TRBV6-3; CDR3aa: CASSYAGSWETQYF
d_gene: -; v_gene: TRBV20-1; CDR3aa: CSARYTGRTFEKLFF
d_gene: TRBD2; v_gene: TRBV3-1; CDR3aa: CASSRGLAGAYEQYF
d_gene: -; v_gene: TRBV7-8; CDR3aa: CASSLVPDLSAEAFF
d_gene: -; v_gene: TRBV11-2; CDR3aa: CASSLGVDTIYF
d_gene: -; v_gene: TRBV28; CDR3aa: CASVDWKNTEAFF
d_gene: -; v_gene: TRBV12-3/TRBV12-4; CDR3aa: CASSLRSGSGNTIYF